The rows below give T cell receptor beta chains drawn from one sample of a study of identical twins. TCRdb re-derived calls from the 5' RACE reads in MiXCR, one entry per CDR3 protein. The table has about 340,000 distinct CDR3 sequences, 10% to 15% seen once. The data were also submitted as part of a second study, on yellow fever vaccine responses in identical twins.

What was sequenced was CD8+ T cells sorted from blood. The receptors shown here come from a woman under 30 in good health. Both conserved end residues are part of each CDR3. D genes are given only for firm matches. Some rows have no size entry. The others give once, few or many, or a class for an expanded clone.

j_gene | d_gene | v_gene | abundance | CDR3nt | CDR3aa
TRBJ1-2 | TRBD1 | TRBV6-1 | - | TGTGCCAGCAGTGAAGGGGACAGACAGAACTATGGCTACACCTTC | CASSEGDRQNYGYTF
TRBJ1-5 | - | TRBV28 | - | TGTGCCAGCAGTCCCCTCGTCCGGGACCTTAGTTTGCCCCAGCATTTT | CASSPLVRDLSLPQHF
TRBJ1-2 | - | TRBV7-8 | few | TGTGCCAGCAGCTTAGCCTACTTGACAGACGTCTATGGCTACACCTTC | CASSLAYLTDVYGYTF
TRBJ2-7 | TRBD2 | TRBV7-9 | - | TGTGCCAGCAGCCCCAGGGAGCGGGATAGGTACGAGCAGTACTTC | CASSPRERDRYEQYF
TRBJ1-5 | - | TRBV27 | few | TGTGCCAGCAGCAGGGGATATAGCAATCAGCCCCAGCATTTT | CASSRGYSNQPQHF
TRBJ1-2 | TRBD1 | TRBV4-1 | many | TGCGCCAGCAGTCAACCGGTGCGACAGGGTCACTATGGCTACACCTTC | CASSQPVRQGHYGYTF
TRBJ2-7 | TRBD2 | TRBV7-6 | - | TGTGCCAGCAGCCCTCTAGCGGGCAGAACCTACGAGCAGTACTTC | CASSPLAGRTYEQYF
TRBJ1-5 | - | TRBV9 | few | TGTGCCAGCAGCGTGGGCAGCGGAGGGCAATATGCCCAGCATTTT | CASSVGSGGQYAQHF
TRBJ1-6 | - | TRBV12-3/TRBV12-4 | many | TGTGCCAGCAGTTTTGTGGCGGGGAATTCACCCCTCCACTTT | CASSFVAGNSPLHF
TRBJ2-7 | - | TRBV12-3/TRBV12-4 | many | TGTGCCAGCAGTTCACAGGGATACTACGAGCAGTACTTC | CASSSQGYYEQYF
TRBJ2-7 | TRBD2 | TRBV20-1 | few | TGCAGTGCTAGAAAAGGACTAGCACCCTCCTACGAGCAGTACTTC | CSARKGLAPSYEQYF
TRBJ1-3 | TRBD1 | TRBV7-9 | - | TGTGCCAGCAGCTCCAGCGGGACAGCTGGAAACACCATATATTTT | CASSSSGTAGNTIYF
TRBJ2-3 | - | TRBV7-9 | few | TGTGCCAGCAGCGATAAGGACAGTTTTTCAGATACGCAGTATTTT | CASSDKDSFSDTQYF
TRBJ2-7 | TRBD2 | TRBV6-1 | - | TGTGCCAGCACCCACCGGCTAGCGGGAGAGGAGGCCGGGTGCTACGAGCAGTACTTC | CASTHRLAGEEAGCYEQYF
TRBJ2-1 | TRBD2 | TRBV20-1 | few | TGCAGTGCTAGAGACAAGCTAGCGGGACTCCGGCCGTCCAATGAGCAGTTCTTC | CSARDKLAGLRPSNEQFF
TRBJ2-4 | - | TRBV7-9 | - | TGTGCCAGCAGCCCACCGGGAGAAAACATTCAGTACTTC | CASSPPGENIQYF
TRBJ2-4 | - | TRBV12-3/TRBV12-4 | many | TGTGCCAGCAGATCGACGGGGAACATTCAGTACTTC | CASRSTGNIQYF
TRBJ2-3 | TRBD2 | TRBV3-1 | - | TGTGCCAGCAGCCGGCTAGCGGGGGTCACAGATACGCAGTATTTT | CASSRLAGVTDTQYF
TRBJ2-3 | - | TRBV28 | - | TGTGCCAGCAGTCCCCACCGGGCTGAGAGCACAGATACGCAGTATTTT | CASSPHRAESTDTQYF
TRBJ2-1 | - | TRBV4-1 | few | TGCGCCAGCAGCCAAGCTGGGCCCAGCAATGAGCAGTTCTTC | CASSQAGPSNEQFF
TRBJ1-3 | TRBD1 | TRBV7-8 | - | TGTGCCAGCAGCTTAGGCGACAGGGAGGCCATATATTTT | CASSLGDREAIYF
TRBJ2-1 | TRBD1 | TRBV7-9 | - | TGTGCCAGCAGCTTAGCTGGGACAGAGGCCTACAATGAGCAGTTCTTC | CASSLAGTEAYNEQFF
TRBJ2-1 | - | TRBV28 | few | TGTGCCAGCAGTTACATGCAACAGGGTCCCAAAAACAATGAGCAGTTCTTC | CASSYMQQGPKNNEQFF
TRBJ2-5 | - | TRBV11-1 | - | TGTGCCAGCAGCACTGCAGACAGGTTCGGAGAGACCCAGTACTTC | CASSTADRFGETQYF
TRBJ1-1 | - | TRBV11-1 | few | TGTGCCAGCAGCTTAGCTCACGGGATCGGGACACTGAACACTGAAGCTTTCTTT | CASSLAHGIGTLNTEAFF
TRBJ2-3 | - | TRBV4-1 | - | TGCGCCAGCAGCCAAAAAACGGTGCCAGGGACCGACACAGATACGCAGTATTTT | CASSQKTVPGTDTDTQYF
TRBJ2-7 | TRBD1 | TRBV7-9 | many | TGTGCCAGCAGCCTGACCGGGACAGGGACCCCCTACGAGCAGTACTTC | CASSLTGTGTPYEQYF
TRBJ1-3 | TRBD1 | TRBV15 | few | TGTGCCACCGGGGACAGGGGCTCTGGAAACACCATATATTTT | CATGDRGSGNTIYF
TRBJ2-2 | - | TRBV11-2 | - | TGTGCCAGCAACCCTAGTCCTTGGACCGGGGAGCTGTTTTTT | CASNPSPWTGELFF
TRBJ2-7 | - | TRBV7-9 | many | TGTGCCAGCAGCTTAGAAGGGCAGAATAATTACGAGCAGTACTTC | CASSLEGQNNYEQYF
TRBJ2-2 | - | TRBV3-1 | - | TGTGCCAGCAGCCAAGAGTCGGTTTGGAACACCGGGGAGCTGTTTTTT | CASSQESVWNTGELFF
TRBJ2-3 | TRBD2 | TRBV3-1 | few | TGTGCCAGCAGCCAAGATCTTGAACTAGCGGGGGCCCACACAGATACGCAGTATTTT | CASSQDLELAGAHTDTQYF
TRBJ1-5 | - | TRBV12-3/TRBV12-4 | few | TGTGCCAGCAGCCATTTCCCCGGGACGGACGTCCGCAATCAGCCCCAGCATTTT | CASSHFPGTDVRNQPQHF
TRBJ2-2 | - | TRBV2 | - | TGTGCCAGCAGGGGTGGGGCTAGAGGGCCGAACACCGGGGAGCTGTTTTTT | CASRGGARGPNTGELFF
TRBJ2-7 | TRBD2 | TRBV4-1 | few | TGCGCCAGCAGCCCAAGCCGGACTAGCGCGGACGAGCAGTACTTC | CASSPSRTSADEQYF
TRBJ2-1 | - | TRBV3-1 | many | TGTGCCAGCAGCCAAGAGAGGGGCTACTACAATGAGCAGTTCTTC | CASSQERGYYNEQFF
TRBJ2-1 | - | TRBV2 | - | TGTGCCAGCAGTGAAGCGCCACAGGATACTCACAATGAGCAGTTCTTC | CASSEAPQDTHNEQFF
TRBJ1-2 | - | TRBV13 | once | TGTGCCAGCAGCTCCGGACCCTACCTGGACTATGGCTACACCTTC | CASSSGPYLDYGYTF
TRBJ1-6 | TRBD1 | TRBV11-2 | - | TGTGCCAGCAGCTTAGACTGGACAGGGGTGAATTCACCCCTCCACTTT | CASSLDWTGVNSPLHF
TRBJ2-5 | TRBD2 | TRBV28 | few | TGTGCCAGCAGTTTTCCGACTAGCCCGGAGACCCAGTACTTC | CASSFPTSPETQYF
TRBJ2-1 | TRBD2 | TRBV20-1 | many | TGCAGTGCTAGAGAGATAGCGGGAGTGGGTGAGCAGTTCTTC | CSAREIAGVGEQFF
TRBJ1-2 | TRBD1 | TRBV6-5 | - | TGTGCCAGCAGGACAGGGGACTATGGCTACACCTTC | CASRTGDYGYTF
TRBJ1-5 | - | TRBV12-3/TRBV12-4 | - | TGTGCCAGCAGTTCTGGCCGGACGCAGCCCCAGCATTTT | CASSSGRTQPQHF
TRBJ2-7 | - | TRBV7-8 | few | TGTGCCAGCAGCCTAGTCGGGAGCCGGGGCGAGCAGTACTTC | CASSLVGSRGEQYF
TRBJ1-2 | - | TRBV20-1 | many | TGCAGTGCTAGGGACAGCTATGGCTACACCTTC | CSARDSYGYTF
TRBJ2-3 | TRBD1 | TRBV6-1 | few | TGTGCCAGCAGTCAGACCGACAGGGATCGCACAGATACGCAGTATTTT | CASSQTDRDRTDTQYF
TRBJ2-7 | - | TRBV10-3 | - | TGTGCCATCAGTGAGGGTTCAGCCTACGAGCAGTACTTC | CAISEGSAYEQYF
TRBJ1-2 | - | TRBV4-1 | many | TGCGCCAGCAGCCATGGACCGGGCCTCTACACCTTC | CASSHGPGLYTF
TRBJ2-1 | TRBD2 | TRBV24-1 | few | TGTGCCACCAGTGAGGGTAGCGGGCCCTCCTACAATGAGCAGTTCTTC | CATSEGSGPSYNEQFF
TRBJ1-3 | - | TRBV6-1 | few | TGTGCCAGCAGTGAAGCCGGCGGGGCCTTCTCTGGAAACACCATATATTTT | CASSEAGGAFSGNTIYF
TRBJ1-2 | - | TRBV12-5 | once | TGTGCTAGTGGTTCGACTGATGGCTACACCTTC | CASGSTDGYTF
TRBJ2-1 | TRBD1 | TRBV20-1 | many | TGCAGTGCTAGAGCCCTTCAGGGGGATCCCTACAATGAGCAGTTCTTC | CSARALQGDPYNEQFF
TRBJ2-1 | - | TRBV21-1 | - | TGTGCCAGCAGCACCCTTCTGCCGAGCTCCTACAATGAGCAGTTCTTC | CASSTLLPSSYNEQFF
TRBJ1-5 | TRBD1 | TRBV7-6 | few | TGTGCCAGCAGCAAAGGGACAGGGTTAGGTCAGCCCCAGCATTTT | CASSKGTGLGQPQHF
TRBJ2-4 | TRBD1 | TRBV10-3 | few | TGTGCCATCAGTGAGCAACAGGGGGCCGACAAAAACATTCAGTACTTC | CAISEQQGADKNIQYF
TRBJ1-1 | - | TRBV6-5 | many | TGTGCCAGCAACCGGGGAGGGACTGAAGCTTTCTTT | CASNRGGTEAFF
TRBJ1-2 | - | TRBV10-3 | few | TGTGCCATCAGTGAGAAGAGGGTAGACTATGGCTACACCTTC | CAISEKRVDYGYTF